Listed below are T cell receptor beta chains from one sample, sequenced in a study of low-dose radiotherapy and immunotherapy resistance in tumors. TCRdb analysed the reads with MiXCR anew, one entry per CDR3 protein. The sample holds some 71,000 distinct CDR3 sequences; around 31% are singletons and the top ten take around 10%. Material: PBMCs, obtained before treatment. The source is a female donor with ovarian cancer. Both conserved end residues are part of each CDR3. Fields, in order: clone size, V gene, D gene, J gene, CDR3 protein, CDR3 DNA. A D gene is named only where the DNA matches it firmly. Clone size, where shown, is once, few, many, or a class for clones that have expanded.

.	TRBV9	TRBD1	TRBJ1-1	CASSPLLRDSPYTEAFF	TGTGCCAGCAGCCCCCTGTTGAGGGACAGTCCATACACTGAAGCTTTCTTT
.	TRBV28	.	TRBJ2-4	CASGEVKNIQYF	TGTGCCAGCGGGGAGGTCAAAAACATTCAGTACTTC
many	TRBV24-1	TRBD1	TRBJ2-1	CATSDSYGQGVSPDEQFF	TGTGCCACCAGTGATTCCTATGGACAGGGGGTTAGCCCTGATGAGCAGTTCTTC
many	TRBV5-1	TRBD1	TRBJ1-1	CASSLAGQGQNTEAFF	TGCGCCAGCAGCTTGGCCGGACAGGGTCAGAACACTGAAGCTTTCTTT
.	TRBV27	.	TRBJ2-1	CASSLREEQFF	TGTGCCAGCAGTCTACGCGAGGAGCAGTTCTTC
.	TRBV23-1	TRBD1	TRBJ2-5	CASSFPGQKETQYF	TGCGCCAGCAGCTTCCCGGGACAGAAAGAGACCCAGTACTTC
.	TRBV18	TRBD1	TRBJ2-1	CASSPGTEKKNEQFF	TGTGCCAGCTCACCCGGGACAGAAAAAAAAAATGAGCAGTTCTTC
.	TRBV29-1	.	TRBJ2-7	CSVVSPYYEQYF	TGCAGCGTCGTTTCTCCCTACTACGAGCAGTACTTC
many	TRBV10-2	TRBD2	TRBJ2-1	CASSDPSGGWNEQFF	TGCGCCAGCAGTGACCCTAGCGGGGGTTGGAATGAGCAGTTCTTC
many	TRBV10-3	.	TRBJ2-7	CAISDRDNLNEQYF	TGTGCCATCAGTGACCGGGACAACCTTAACGAGCAGTACTTC
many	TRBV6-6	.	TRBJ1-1	CASSYYLKGGDTEAFF	TGTGCCAGCAGTTACTATTTGAAGGGTGGGGACACTGAAGCTTTCTTT
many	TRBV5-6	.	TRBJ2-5	CASSLRVLQETQYF	TGTGCCAGCAGCTTGCGGGTCCTCCAAGAGACCCAGTACTTC
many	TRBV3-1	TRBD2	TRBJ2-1	CASSQGSGGHYEQFF	TGTGCCAGCAGCCAAGGAAGCGGGGGACACTATGAGCAGTTCTTC
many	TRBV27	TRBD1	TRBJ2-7	CASSMTGAGEQYF	TGTGCCAGCAGTATGACAGGGGCCGGCGAGCAGTACTTC
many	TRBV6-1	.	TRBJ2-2	CASSSWVGELFF	TGTGCCAGCAGTTCCTGGGTCGGGGAGCTGTTTTTT
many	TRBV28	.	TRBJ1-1	CASSAATGMNTEAFF	TGTGCCAGCAGTGCGGCGACAGGTATGAACACTGAAGCTTTCTTT
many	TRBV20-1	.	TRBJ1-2	CLTGQGLGYTF	TGCTTGACGGGGCAGGGTCTCGGCTACACCTTC
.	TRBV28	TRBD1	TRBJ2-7	CASSLMGQGAGSPYEQYF	TGTGCCAGCAGTTTAATGGGACAGGGGGCGGGAAGCCCCTACGAGCAGTACTTC
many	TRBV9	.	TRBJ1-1	CASSPRGHLNTEAFF	TGTGCCAGCAGCCCCCGAGGACATTTGAACACTGAAGCTTTCTTT
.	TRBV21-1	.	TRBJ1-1	CASSTITGIVTEAFF	TGTGCCAGCAGCACTATTACAGGGATAGTCACTGAAGCTTTCTTT
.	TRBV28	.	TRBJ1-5	CASKPRGATPGKPQHF	TGTGCCAGCAAACCGCGGGGGGCAACCCCGGGGAAGCCCCAGCATTTT
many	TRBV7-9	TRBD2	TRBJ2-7	CASSALTSGSSYEQYF	TGTGCCAGCAGCGCCCTAACTAGCGGGAGCTCCTACGAGCAGTACTTC
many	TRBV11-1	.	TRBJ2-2	CASSLGNEWTGELFF	TGTGCCAGCAGCTTGGGGAACGAGTGGACCGGGGAGCTGTTTTTT
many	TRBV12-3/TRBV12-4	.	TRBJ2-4	CASSLGGGFSKNIQYF	TGTGCCAGCAGTCTAGGAGGGGGCTTTTCCAAAAACATTCAGTACTTC